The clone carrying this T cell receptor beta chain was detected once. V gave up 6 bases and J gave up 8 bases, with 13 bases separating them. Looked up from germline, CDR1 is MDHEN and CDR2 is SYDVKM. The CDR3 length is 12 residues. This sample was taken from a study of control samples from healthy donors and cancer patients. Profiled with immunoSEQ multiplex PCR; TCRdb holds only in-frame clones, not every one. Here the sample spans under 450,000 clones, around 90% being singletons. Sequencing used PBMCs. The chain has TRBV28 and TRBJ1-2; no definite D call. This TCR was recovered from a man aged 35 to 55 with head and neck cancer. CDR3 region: CASRTGSGGYTF. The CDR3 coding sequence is TGTGCCAGCAGAACCGGTAGTGGAGGCTACACCTTC.